This TCR beta chain came from a study of cytomegalovirus exposure and HLA in healthy donors. Overall study results and limits: TCR beta chain V- and J-gene trimming was linked, in a later analysis, to a missense variant in DCLRE1C. Segments of the TCR beta V type were, in most cases, productive about 87% or about 30% of the time in an earlier analysis. Many donors carried some public TCRs, although rarity characterized most TCR sequences.

Turning to this clone: What it binds is not known.

60 Vbeta and 13 Jbeta primers were used in PCR. Profiled with immunoSEQ multiplex PCR; TCRdb holds only in-frame clones, not every one. This sample contains roughly 220,000 clones. The CDR3 has 17 residues. The germline CDR1 and CDR2 sequences are ENHRY and SYGVKD. The V and J ends lost 4 bases and 4 bases, in that order; junction bases with no gene match: 12. Sequenced sample: PBMCs. The source of this sequence is a girl aged 2-10 years in good health and CMV-seropositive. V gene TRBV10-3 combines with J gene TRBJ2-3, with 9 positions matching TRBD1. The CDR3 protein is CAISGSGQGLGADTQYF. Written as DNA, the CDR3 is TGTGCCATCAGTGGGTCGGGACAGGGCCTTGGAGCAGATACGCAGTATTTT.